These 13 T cell receptor beta chains were all obtained from the same sample, sequenced in a study of response to subunit inactivated influenza vaccine. TCRdb re-called the RT-PCR reads with MiXCR, one entry per CDR3 protein. The sample yields a few hundred thousand distinct CDR3 sequences, 9.5% to 15% seen once. The source material was non-naive T cells sorted from PBMCs, sampled about 14 days before vaccination. The receptor source for this set is a man over 45 who received an inactivated influenza vaccine.

The chain is built from TRBV9 and TRBJ2-5, with TRBD2 identical over 7 bases. The CDR3 is made up of 15 amino acids. Germline V CDR1 and CDR2: SGDLS, YYNGEE. V shed 0 bases and J 1 base; nucleotides not matched to a gene: 3. CDR3 amino acids: CASSVVGGSQETQYF. The CDR3 nucleotides are TGTGCCAGCAGCGTAGTGGGAGGGAGCCAAGAGACCCAGTACTTC.

Many counts were recorded for this clonotype. V gene TRBV12-3 or TRBV12-4 combines with J gene TRBJ2-3; 9 nucleotides line up with TRBD2. Losses at the gene ends were 3 bases for V and 1 base for J; bases not matched to a gene: 8. The CDR3 extends over 17 amino acids. CDR3 nucleotide sequence: TGTGCCAGCAGTTTTGAGCTAGCGGGGTCAGGCACAGATACGCAGTATTTT. It is translated as CASSFELAGSGTDTQYF.

J is TRBJ2-2 and V is TRBV10-3, with a tentative D call TRBD2 (6 bases). Germline V CDR1 and CDR2: ENHRY, SYGVKD. The V end lost 6 bases, the J end lost 1 base, and 21 bases lay between the germline ends. The CDR3 has 18 residues. CDR3 DNA: TGTGCCATCAGGGGGTTACCGGGACTCCTTAAGAACACCGGGGAGCTGTTTTTT. It is translated as CAIRGLPGLLKNTGELFF.

The chain combines TRBV12-3 or TRBV12-4 with TRBJ2-2; D uncertain. The CDR3 totals 13 residues. Deletions cut 7 bases from V and 3 bases from J, with 9 bases between. The CDR3 reads CASNFGYTGELFF. As DNA, the CDR3 is TGTGCCAGCAACTTTGGGTACACCGGGGAGCTGTTTTTT.

V and J are TRBV28 and TRBJ2-1; TRBD1 aligns across 10 bases. V was clipped by 6 bases and J by 0 bases; unmatched bases: 5. The CDR3 consists of 16 residues. Germline lookup yields CDR1 MDHEN and CDR2 SYDVKM. The CDR3 DNA reads as TGTGCCAGCAGGGGGTGGACAGGGGGCTCCTACAATGAGCAGTTCTTC. This gives the protein CASRGWTGGSYNEQFF.

This clonotype was counted a few times. The rearrangement uses TRBV7-9 and TRBJ2-3, with 10 bases fitting TRBD2. J was trimmed by 2 bases and V by 1 base; bases with no gene match: 6. Germline V gene data show CDR1 as SEHNR and CDR2 as FQNEAQ (reference sequence). The CDR3 totals 17 residues. Written as DNA, the CDR3 is TGTGCCAGCAGCTTAGATCCGCTAGCGGGAGACACAGATACGCAGTATTTT. This gives the protein CASSLDPLAGDTDTQYF.

This chain links TRBV7-8 with TRBJ2-2; 7 bases line up with TRBD1. The trim removed 6 bases at V and 5 bases at J, leaving 9 bases unmatched. The CDR3 extends over 15 amino acids. Germline CDR1 and CDR2: SGHVS and FQNEAQ. The CDR3 loop is CASRVQGSSTGELFF. In DNA form, the CDR3 reads TGTGCCAGCAGGGTACAGGGGTCTAGTACCGGGGAGCTGTTTTTT.

This clonotype was seen repeatedly, ten times or more. V usage is TRBV11-2 and J usage is TRBJ1-2; TRBD1 agrees at 9 bases. CDR1 SGHAT and CDR2 FQNNGV come from the germline V gene. The CDR3 sequence is 15 residues long. V lost 4 bases, J lost 3 bases, and 6 bases stayed unmatched. The CDR3: CASSSGTGSHYGYTF. The CDR3 DNA follows: TGTGCCAGCAGCTCCGGGACAGGGTCCCACTATGGCTACACCTTC.

This chain joins TRBV7-2 and TRBJ2-5, with TRBD2 identical over 11 bases. CDR3 length: 16 amino acids. Germline lookup yields CDR1 SGHTA and CDR2 FQGNSA. J was trimmed by 7 bases and V by 3 bases; bases with no gene match: 10. For the CDR3, the DNA is TGTGCCAGCAGCTTGGCCCTAGCGGGGGGAACGGGGACCCAGTACTTC. This translates into CASSLALAGGTGTQYF. Combining the CDR3 with reference TRBV7-2 and TRBJ2-5 gives the whole variable domain GAGVSQSPSNKVTEKGKDVELRCDPISGHTALYWYRQSLGQGLEFLIYFQGNSAPDKSGLPSDRFSAERTGGSVSTLTIQRTQQEDSAVYLCASSLALAGGTGTQYFGPGTRLLVL.

The V gene is TRBV29-1, the J gene TRBJ2-3; D gene unclear. Germline CDR1 reads SQVTM; CDR2 reads ANQGSEA. Trimming left V 6 bases short and J 0 bases short, with 7 bases between. The CDR3 loop spans 12 amino acids. CDR3 DNA sequence: TGCAGCGTACGTACTAGCACAGATACGCAGTATTTT. This gives the protein CSVRTSTDTQYF.

This clonotype appeared a few times. The genes are TRBV5-5 and TRBJ1-5; TRBD1 might be the D (5 bases). CDR3 size: 17 residues. From germline, CDR1 is SGHKS and CDR2 YYEKEE (reference sequence). V lost 4 bases, J lost 1 base, and 18 bases lay in between. In nucleotides, the CDR3 is TGTGCCAGCAGCCCTCTTGGGGGGGACTCCAGCAATCAGCCCCAGCATTTT. Encoded protein: CASSPLGGDSSNQPQHF. The full variable domain, in which reference TRBV5-5 and TRBJ1-5 provide the parts outside the CDR3, is DAGVTQSPTHLIKTRGQQVTLRCSPISGHKSVSWYQQVLGQGPQFIFQYYEKEERGRGNFPDRFSARQFPNYSSELNVNALLLGDSALYLCASSPLGGDSSNQPQHFGDGTRLSIL.

This clonotype was counted between two and nine times. CDR3 bases: TGTGCCAGCAGCCGCCGACAACGAGCTACGCAGTATTTT. As protein: CASSRRQRATQYF. This rearrangement joins TRBV5-6 to TRBJ2-3; D unresolved. Between the trimmed V and J ends, which lost 4 bases and 8 bases, there was a span of 14 bases. The CDR3 runs 13 residues. Germline V gene data show CDR1 as SGHDT and CDR2 as YYEEEE.

This clonotype came up a few times. CDR3 region: CASSPGPPSGKLFF. CDR3 nucleotide sequence: TGTGCCAGCAGCCCCGGACCTCCGTCGGGGAAACTGTTTTTT. The rearrangement joins TRBV6-1 to TRBJ1-4; the D is unclear. Trimming took off 6 bases at V and 11 bases at J, with 19 bases between the two ends. Per the germline V gene, CDR1 is MNHNS and CDR2 is SASEGT. This CDR3 has 14 residues.